A selection of T cell receptor beta chains follows, all from one sample in a study of shared clonotypes between healthy human individuals. Produced via immunoSEQ multiplex PCR; TCRdb's table is partial and in-frame only. The data contain 2 million to 2.5 million clones, approximately 95% of them singletons. The sample consisted of naive CD4+ T cells from PBMCs. Every receptor here comes from a man aged 18 to 29 in good health. Some clones in this sample may be carry-over from other donors' samples. Each CDR3 is given with its conserved first and last residue. The D gene is left open where the match is weak. Expanded clones are given a class, and other clones once, few, many or no size at all.

size: .
D: .
V: TRBV7-2
J: TRBJ1-5
DNA: TGTGCCAGCAGCTTAACGAGAGATCAGCCCCAGCATTTT
CDR3: CASSLTRDQPQHF

size: .
D: TRBD1
V: TRBV28
J: TRBJ2-4
DNA: TGTGCCAGCAGTCCGACTACAGGGGGCGCGAAAAACATTCAGTACTTC
CDR3: CASSPTTGGAKNIQYF

size: .
D: .
V: TRBV11-2
J: TRBJ2-1
DNA: TGTGCCAGCAGCTTGTATACTAGCAGAGATGAGCAGTTCTTC
CDR3: CASSLYTSRDEQFF

size: .
D: .
V: TRBV19
J: TRBJ2-7
DNA: TGTGCCAGTAGTATGGGGACGTACGAGCAGTACTTC
CDR3: CASSMGTYEQYF

size: .
D: .
V: TRBV18
J: TRBJ1-2
DNA: TGTGCCAGCTCACCAGGGGGGAGCCGGGGCTACACCTTC
CDR3: CASSPGGSRGYTF

size: .
D: TRBD2
V: TRBV9
J: TRBJ2-5
DNA: TGTGCCAGCAGCGCGGGACTAGCACAAGAGACCCAGTACTTC
CDR3: CASSAGLAQETQYF

size: .
D: TRBD2
V: TRBV6-1
J: TRBJ2-7
DNA: TGTGCCAGCGCCAGCGGGAGAATCTACGAGCAGTACTTC
CDR3: CASASGRIYEQYF

size: .
D: .
V: TRBV19
J: TRBJ1-5
DNA: TGTGCCAGTAGGGGGCTCGGGACAAATAGCAATCAGCCCCAGCATTTT
CDR3: CASRGLGTNSNQPQHF

size: .
D: .
V: TRBV18
J: TRBJ2-3
DNA: TGTGCCAGCTCACCTCCTCTCGGCACAGATACGCAGTATTTT
CDR3: CASSPPLGTDTQYF

size: .
D: .
V: TRBV14
J: TRBJ2-7
DNA: TGTGCCAGCAGCCAAGACCCTACGGTTGGGACCCCGTACTTC
CDR3: CASSQDPTVGTPYF

size: few
D: .
V: TRBV28
J: TRBJ1-1
DNA: TGTGCCAGCAGTTCGATGGGACAGAACACTGAAGCTTTCTTT
CDR3: CASSSMGQNTEAFF

size: .
D: .
V: TRBV5-1
J: TRBJ2-1
DNA: TGCGCCAGCAGCTTGGAAGCGGATAGCTCCTACAATGAGCAGTTCTTC
CDR3: CASSLEADSSYNEQFF

size: .
D: .
V: TRBV10-2
J: TRBJ1-6
DNA: TGCGCCAGCAGTGAGTTAACAGACAATAATTCACCCCTCCACTTT
CDR3: CASSELTDNNSPLHF

size: .
D: TRBD2
V: TRBV28
J: TRBJ2-2
DNA: TGTGCCAGCAGCGCAACAGGACTAGCGGCGAACACCGGGGAGCTGTTTTTT
CDR3: CASSATGLAANTGELFF

size: once
D: .
V: TRBV7-2
J: TRBJ2-7
DNA: TGTGCCAGCAGCTTTTTGGGAGCCCTACTTAACTCCTACGAGCAGTACTTC
CDR3: CASSFLGALLNSYEQYF

size: .
D: .
V: TRBV7-3
J: TRBJ1-1
DNA: TGTGCCAGCAGCCAAGGACGGGAGAGCACTGAAGCTTTCTTT
CDR3: CASSQGRESTEAFF

size: .
D: .
V: TRBV5-1
J: TRBJ2-3
DNA: TGCGCCAGCGGCCCAGGGACGGCCGCTAGCACAGATACGCAGTATTTT
CDR3: CASGPGTAASTDTQYF

size: .
D: .
V: TRBV7-3
J: TRBJ2-2
DNA: TGTGCCAGCAGCTTAACTGGGGCAGCAAACACCGGGGAGCTGTTTTTT
CDR3: CASSLTGAANTGELFF

size: .
D: TRBD2
V: TRBV18
J: TRBJ2-3
DNA: TGTGCCAGCTCACCGGGAGCGGGGAGCACAGATACGCAGTATTTT
CDR3: CASSPGAGSTDTQYF

size: .
D: .
V: TRBV10-3
J: TRBJ1-5
DNA: TGTGCCATCAGTGAGTCCGGGAATAGCAATCAGCCCCAGCATTTT
CDR3: CAISESGNSNQPQHF

size: .
D: TRBD2
V: TRBV10-1
J: TRBJ2-5
DNA: TGCGCCAGCAGTGAGTCAGTAAGGGCTAGCGGGAGGATGGAGACCCAGTACTTC
CDR3: CASSESVRASGRMETQYF

size: .
D: .
V: TRBV7-3
J: TRBJ2-1
DNA: TGTGCCAGCAGCTTACAACTAGGAAACAATGAGCAGTTCTTC
CDR3: CASSLQLGNNEQFF

size: .
D: TRBD1
V: TRBV6-5
J: TRBJ1-6
DNA: TGTGCCAGCAGTCCCGAAGGGACAGAGAATTCACCCCTCCACTTT
CDR3: CASSPEGTENSPLHF

size: .
D: TRBD2
V: TRBV19
J: TRBJ2-7
DNA: TGTGCCAGTAGCCCCACCTCCGGGACTAGCATCCACGAGCAGTACTTC
CDR3: CASSPTSGTSIHEQYF

size: .
D: .
V: TRBV5-4
J: TRBJ2-1
DNA: TGTGCCAGCAGCTTTAGCGCGGCCCTCTACAATGAGCAGTTCTTC
CDR3: CASSFSAALYNEQFF

size: .
D: .
V: TRBV6-5
J: TRBJ2-7
DNA: TGTGCCAGCAGTCGCGAGGAGGGCTACGAGCAGTACTTC
CDR3: CASSREEGYEQYF

size: .
D: .
V: TRBV6-5
J: TRBJ2-5
DNA: TGTGCCAGCAGTTACCTGGCGGGGAACCAAGAGACCCAGTACTTC
CDR3: CASSYLAGNQETQYF

size: .
D: TRBD2
V: TRBV10-2
J: TRBJ2-5
DNA: TGCGCCACCATCCTAGGGACTAGCGGGACCCAAGAGACCCAGTACTTC
CDR3: CATILGTSGTQETQYF

size: .
D: TRBD2
V: TRBV15
J: TRBJ2-5
DNA: TGTGCCACCAGCAGAGGACTAGCGGACCAAGAGACCCAGTACTTC
CDR3: CATSRGLADQETQYF

size: .
D: .
V: TRBV6-4
J: TRBJ1-1
DNA: TGTGCCAGCAGTGTATATTCGGGGAACACTGAAGCTTTCTTT
CDR3: CASSVYSGNTEAFF

size: .
D: .
V: TRBV6-4
J: TRBJ2-7
DNA: TGTGCCAGCAGTGGTTCAGGGCCCCCCTACGAGCAGTACTTC
CDR3: CASSGSGPPYEQYF

size: .
D: .
V: TRBV7-8
J: TRBJ1-4
DNA: TGTGCCAGCACTTCGCAAGGAGGAATTAATGAAAAACTGTTTTTT
CDR3: CASTSQGGINEKLFF

size: .
D: .
V: TRBV11-2
J: TRBJ2-7
DNA: TGTGCCAGCAGCCGCTTGCCGGGGACCCCCTACGAGCAGTACTTC
CDR3: CASSRLPGTPYEQYF

size: .
D: .
V: TRBV6-1
J: TRBJ1-2
DNA: TGTGCCAGCAGTGAAGCGTTCTATGGCTACACCTTC
CDR3: CASSEAFYGYTF

size: .
D: .
V: TRBV10-1
J: TRBJ2-7
DNA: TGCGCCAGCAGTGAGTCCGTCTACTACGAGCAGTACTTC
CDR3: CASSESVYYEQYF

size: .
D: .
V: TRBV28
J: TRBJ1-5
DNA: TGTGCCAGCAGTAGAAATTGGGAGCCCCAGCATTTT
CDR3: CASSRNWEPQHF

size: .
D: .
V: TRBV25-1
J: TRBJ2-2
DNA: TGTGCCAGCAGTGAAGCTCAAGGAGACACCGGGGAGCTGTTTTTT
CDR3: CASSEAQGDTGELFF

size: few
D: .
V: TRBV7-9
J: TRBJ1-2
DNA: TGTGCCAGTGCAGGGAACTATGGCTACACCTTC
CDR3: CASAGNYGYTF

size: .
D: .
V: TRBV18
J: TRBJ2-7
DNA: TGTGCCAGCTCACAGAGAGGGGACGAGCAGTACTTC
CDR3: CASSQRGDEQYF

size: .
D: .
V: TRBV7-2
J: TRBJ2-1
DNA: TGTGCCAGCAGCTTAGTATGGGGCTACACCACAAGAAATGAGCAGTTCTTC
CDR3: CASSLVWGYTTRNEQFF

size: .
D: TRBD2
V: TRBV2
J: TRBJ2-7
DNA: TGTGCCAGCTCCGAGTTAGCGGGAGGGCTCTACGAGCAGTACTTC
CDR3: CASSELAGGLYEQYF

size: .
D: .
V: TRBV7-3
J: TRBJ2-7
DNA: TGTGCCAGCAGCTCCTCGCCCAACTCCTACGAGCAGTACTTC
CDR3: CASSSSPNSYEQYF

size: .
D: .
V: TRBV7-2
J: TRBJ1-2
DNA: TGCGCCAGCAGCCTTCGGGCCACTAACTATGGCTACACCTTC
CDR3: CASSLRATNYGYTF

size: .
D: TRBD1
V: TRBV25-1
J: TRBJ1-1
DNA: TGTGCCAGCAGTGAAGTGGGGACAGCGAACACTGAAGCTTTCTTT
CDR3: CASSEVGTANTEAFF

size: .
D: .
V: TRBV5-1
J: TRBJ1-4
DNA: TGCGCCAGCAGCTCGAGGGGGACACGACCTAATGAAAAACTGTTTTTT
CDR3: CASSSRGTRPNEKLFF

size: .
D: .
V: TRBV18
J: TRBJ2-2
DNA: TGTGCCAGCTCCCGGGTTTCAAGCCAGAACACCGGGGAGCTGTTTTTT
CDR3: CASSRVSSQNTGELFF

size: .
D: .
V: TRBV21-1
J: TRBJ2-3
DNA: TGTGCCAGCAGGGGACACCTCACAGATACGCAGTATTTT
CDR3: CASRGHLTDTQYF

size: .
D: .
V: TRBV5-1
J: TRBJ2-7
DNA: TGCGCCAGCAGCTTGGATCCAGGGAGTTGGTACAAGCAGTACTTC
CDR3: CASSLDPGSWYKQYF

size: .
D: .
V: TRBV4-3
J: TRBJ2-3
DNA: TGCGCCAGCAGCCAAGACAACTCAGGGGCAGATACGCAGTATTTT
CDR3: CASSQDNSGADTQYF